This T cell receptor beta chain was found in a study of blood T cell repertoires in COVID-19. Original handling: By means of reference gene primer amplification, nucleated cell counts were estimated. Measured with immunoSEQ multiplex PCR; TCRdb has only the in-frame clones, and not every one. Clonal size and the V and J genes are those of that table, whereas D and trimming came from the DNA. In the table there are under 30,000 clones, about 88% of which are singletons. This CDR3 contains 13 residues. Germline V lookup: CDR1 MNHEY, CDR2 SVGAGI. Trimming cost V 7 bases and J 4 bases, with 13 bases left between them.

The chain employs TRBV6-5 and TRBJ1-2, with D perhaps matching TRBD1 (5 bases). The clonotype comes from a human donor in a cohort sampled during active COVID-19. Sequenced sample: peripheral blood. CDR3 protein: CASKTSDSYGYTF. The DNA of the CDR3 is TGTGCCAGCAAGACTTCCGACAGCTATGGCTACACCTTC.